This T cell receptor beta chain was identified in a study of CD8 T cells in Susac syndrome. This clonotype was found a few times. RNA in amounts of about 0.5 to 1 ug was reverse transcribed with random hexamers. The CDR3 of TCR beta was amplified by immunoSEQ multiplex PCR across 54 Vbeta and 13 Jbeta. In TCRdb, the immunoSEQ multiplex PCR reads were re-called with MiXCR into one record per CDR3 protein. The table has 180,000 or so distinct CDR3 sequences, around 96% seen once; the top ten hold approximately 0.098%. This CDR3 is built from 9 residues. Looked up from germline, CDR1 is MNHEY and CDR2 is SVGEGT. With 8 bases removed from V and 3 bases from J, the gap between germline ends came to 2 bases. Healthy donors were controls matched for age and sex. Negative isolation was applied to CD8+ and CD4+ T cells, and FACS enrichment was applied to TEMRA cells.

Sequences were obtained from CD4+ T cells from PBMCs. The sequence was obtained from a human donor in good health. The chain carries TRBV6-2 or TRBV6-3 and TRBJ2-7; D gene unclear. The CDR3 coding sequence is TGTGCCAGCGGCTACGAGCAGTACTTC. It is translated as CASGYEQYF.